Each of the 29 T cell receptor beta chains below was sequenced from the same sample in a study of blood T cell repertoires in COVID-19 (dated by TCRdb to the early 2020s). Library preparation used the immunoSEQ multiplex PCR assay. The table was pulled from immuneACCESS by TCRdb, which kept in-frame rearrangements only. Such tables lose some clones; where checked, under half of the loss comes from unresolved V genes, and the rest has no known cause. The sample table shows approximately 250,000 clones, and roughly 88% are seen once. The ten largest clones take up approximately 1.2% of the sample. Sequenced input: PBMCs or T cells enriched from blood (not recorded which). The origin of the receptors is a woman between 35 and 50 years old with acute COVID-19.

This sequence joins TRBV19 and TRBJ1-1, with D maybe TRBD1 (5 bases). The germline V gene encodes CDR1 LNHDA and CDR2 SQIVND (reference sequence). This CDR3 region has 16 residues. The ends were cut back, 5 bases at V and 3 bases at J, with 19 bases in the middle. The CDR3 DNA reads TGTGCCAGTAGTGCCCCGGGAGGCCGGGGGGACACTGAAGCTTTCTTT. Its protein is CASSAPGGRGDTEAFF.

This clone was observed a few times. This sequence joins TRBV7-8 and TRBJ2-7; D might be TRBD1 (5 bases). The length of the CDR3 is 12 residues. Trimming took off 1 base at V and 6 bases at J, with 7 bases between the two ends. Germline assignment: CDR1 SGHVS and CDR2 FQNEAQ. The CDR3 loop reads CASSLGGREQYV. In nucleotides, the CDR3 is TGTGCCAGCAGCTTAGGGGGCCGCGAGCAGTACGTC.

The gene calls are TRBV28 and TRBJ1-1; maybe TRBD1 (6 bases). V lost 6 bases to trimming and J lost 1 base, with 15 bases between them. CDR1 and CDR2 (germline): MDHEN, SYDVKM. The CDR3 is 15 amino acids. The CDR3 here is CASRDPKTGNTEAFF. The DNA of the CDR3 is TGTGCCAGCAGGGACCCGAAGACAGGGAACACTGAAGCTTTCTTT.

The V gene is TRBV27, the J gene TRBJ2-1; D perhaps matches TRBD1 (6 bases). V dropped 8 bases and J dropped 4 bases, with 15 bases sitting between them. Per germline, CDR1 MNHEY and CDR2 SMNVEV (reference sequence). The CDR3 runs to 14 residues. The CDR3 bases are TGTGCCAGCCGCTGGCAGGGGAATTACAATGAGCAGTTCTTC. Translation: CASRWQGNYNEQFF.

The chain uses TRBV20-1 and TRBJ2-5, with D possibly matching TRBD2 (5 bases). The germline CDR1 and CDR2 sequences are DFQATT and SNEGSKA (reference sequence). The CDR3 length is 14 residues. V lost 6 bases and J lost 0, with 14 bases in between. CDR3 nucleotide sequence: TGCAGTGCCAGTCCTAGCCAATACCAAGAGACCCAGTACTTC. Its translation is CSASPSQYQETQYF.

The gene calls are TRBV3-1 (or the pseudogene TRBV3-2) and TRBJ2-1; 14 bases fit TRBD2. Per the germline V gene, CDR1 is LGHDT and CDR2 is YNNKEL (reference sequence). This CDR3 region has 16 residues. Trimming at V came to 5 bases and at J to 8 bases, leaving 8 bases not matched to a gene. CDR3 bases: TGTGCCAGCAGCAAGCCGGGACTAGCGGGAGAAGATGAGCAGTTCTTC. It yields the protein CASSKPGLAGEDEQFF.

This chain links TRBV18 with TRBJ2-2; 7 nucleotides line up with TRBD1. This CDR3 region has 16 residues. The V gene's germline CDR1 is KGHSH and CDR2 LQKENI. V lost 3 bases, J lost 3 bases, and 7 bases stayed unmatched. CDR3 in DNA: TGTGCCAGCTCACCGTCGAGGGGGCGGGACACCGGGGAGCTGTTTTTT. Translated, it gives CASSPSRGRDTGELFF.

This clone came up many times. The rearrangement links TRBV9 to TRBJ2-2, with 9 bases identical to TRBD1. The CDR3 is 13 amino acids. V gave up 4 bases and J gave up 6 bases; unmatched junction bases: 1. Germline values: CDR1 SGDLS, CDR2 YYNGEE. The CDR3 DNA reads as TGTGCCAGCAGCCGACAGGGGGCCGGGGAGCTGTTTTTT. This translates into CASSRQGAGELFF.

The chain is built from TRBV6-5 and TRBJ2-5; 8 positions agree with TRBD1. V gave up 10 bases and J gave up 5 bases; unmatched junction bases: 12. Germline V gene sequence: CDR1 MNHEY, CDR2 SVGAGI. The CDR3 extends over 14 amino acids. The CDR3 DNA reads TGTGCCACCGGGTTTGGGACAGGCGATGAGACCCAGTACTTC. It translates to CATGFGTGDETQYF.

J is TRBJ2-1 and V is TRBV7-9, with a possible D match to TRBD2 (5 bases). Germline-derived CDR1 and CDR2 are SEHNR and FQNEAQ (reference sequence). CDR3 length: 17 amino acids. V gave up 3 bases and J gave up 2 bases, with 17 bases separating them. The chain's CDR3 is CASSFSTLAGPYNEQFF. CDR3 sequence (DNA): TGTGCCAGCAGCTTTTCAACTCTTGCGGGCCCCTACAATGAGCAGTTCTTC.

This chain joins TRBV27 and TRBJ1-2; 7 nucleotides match TRBD1. After removal of 3 bases from V and 8 bases from J, the junction contained 0 bases not matched to a gene. This CDR3 comprises 11 residues. Germline V gene lookup returns CDR1 MNHEY and CDR2 SMNVEV (reference sequence). The CDR3 sequence: CASSFRGGYTF. The DNA of the CDR3 is TGTGCCAGCAGTTTCAGGGGGGGCTACACCTTC.

V and J are TRBV27 and TRBJ1-4; D is perhaps TRBD1 (5 bases). The V end was cut by 11 bases, the J end by 8 bases, with 21 bases between. This CDR3 is 14 amino acids long. CDR1 and CDR2 from the germline V gene are MNHEY and SMNVEV (reference sequence). The CDR3 here is CAVVPGGSCEKLFF. The CDR3 bases are TGTGCCGTGGTCCCCGGGGGGAGTTGCGAAAAACTGTTTTTT. The entire variable domain, with the rest obtained from reference TRBV27 and TRBJ1-4, is as follows: EAQVTQNPRYLITVTGKKLTVTCSQNMNHEYMSWYRQDPGLGLRQIYYSMNVEVTDKGDVPEGYKVSRKEKRNFPLILESPSPNQTSLYFCAVVPGGSCEKLFFGSGTQLSVL.

J is TRBJ2-6 and V is TRBV7-2, with 7 nucleotides matching TRBD1. V gave up 6 bases and J gave up 1 base; unmatched junction bases: 3. This CDR3 has 15 residues. Germline CDR1 is SGHTA and CDR2 is FQGNSA. Here the CDR3 DNA reads TGTGCCAGCAGTTTCAGGGGGTCTGGGGCCAACGTCCTGACTTTC. It specifies CASSFRGSGANVLTF.

The chain uses TRBV7-9 and TRBJ2-1, with D possibly matching TRBD1 (5 bases). V was shortened by 6 bases and J by 9 bases, with 18 bases between the two germline ends. CDR3 length: 14 residues. Looked up from germline, CDR1 is SEHNR and CDR2 is FQNEAQ (reference sequence). In DNA form, the CDR3 reads TGTGCCAGCAGTTACCAGGGCAGGGCTCTTGAGCAGTTCTTC. Its protein product is CASSYQGRALEQFF.

The chain recombines TRBV19 with TRBJ1-5; 10 nucleotides agree with TRBD1. This CDR3 has 16 amino acids. Germline-derived CDR1 and CDR2 are LNHDA and SQIVND (reference sequence). The trim removed 5 bases at V and 5 bases at J, leaving 9 bases unmatched. The CDR3 loop is CASSSKTGGRDQPQHF. In nucleotides, the CDR3 is TGTGCCAGTAGTTCAAAGACAGGGGGCAGAGATCAGCCCCAGCATTTT.

This chain uses TRBV14 with TRBJ2-5; 14 bases are shared with TRBD2. The V and J ends lost 4 bases and 9 bases, in that order; junction bases with no gene match: 10. Germline CDR1 reads SGHDN; CDR2 reads FVKESK. This CDR3 comprises 16 residues. CDR3: CASSPQPGTSGSAQYF. DNA of the CDR3: TGTGCCAGCAGCCCCCAACCCGGGACTAGCGGGAGCGCCCAGTACTTC.

The J gene is TRBJ1-1, the V gene TRBV5-1; D remains ambiguous. Trimming took 1 base from V and 5 from J, leaving 12 bases between them. In germline, CDR1 is SGHRS, CDR2 YFSETQ. The CDR3 contains 14 residues. CDR3 amino acids: CASSLRRAGTEAFF. The CDR3 region has the DNA TGCGCCAGCAGCTTGAGGAGGGCTGGGACTGAAGCTTTCTTT.

The CDR3: CASRIGQGADTQYF. The CDR3 bases are TGCGCCAGCAGGATCGGTCAGGGGGCAGATACGCAGTATTTT. The rearrangement links TRBV5-1 to TRBJ2-3; 7 positions agree with TRBD1. The germline gives CDR1 SGHRS, CDR2 YFSETQ. Losses at the gene ends were 5 bases for V and 4 bases for J; bases not matched to a gene: 7. The length of the CDR3 is 14 residues. Drawing the rest from reference TRBV5-1 and TRBJ2-3, the complete variable domain is KAGVTQTPRYLIKTRGQQVTLSCSPISGHRSVSWYQQTPGQGLQFLFEYFSETQRNKGNFPGRFSGRQFSNSRSEMNVSTLELGDSALYLCASRIGQGADTQYFGPGTRLTVL.

The chain uses TRBV7-2 and TRBJ2-3, with a weak D call TRBD2 (5 bases). This CDR3 region has 14 residues. The germline V gene has CDR1 SGHTA and CDR2 FQGNSA. V dropped 5 bases and J dropped 2 bases, with 11 bases sitting between them. CDR3 sequence (DNA): TGTGCCAGCAGCGCGGACTTTACCACAGATACGCAGTATTTT. This encodes CASSADFTTDTQYF.

The chain uses TRBV6-5 and TRBJ1-2; 9 bases map to TRBD1. V shed 5 bases, J shed 5 bases, and the junction held 3 bases outside the gene matches. The CDR3 length is 13 residues. Germline CDR1 and CDR2: MNHEY and SVGAGI. The CDR3 coding sequence is TGTGCCAGCAGTCGGGACAGGGAATATGGCTACACCTTC. It is translated as CASSRDREYGYTF.

V usage is TRBV7-9 and J usage is TRBJ1-1, with 9 bases fitting TRBD1. Germline CDR1 reads SEHNR; CDR2 reads FQNEAQ (reference sequence). The CDR3 length is 15 residues. The J segment lost 4 bases and the V segment lost 5 bases, leaving 8 bases of the junction unmatched. The CDR3 sequence: CASSLNTGGFTEAFF. The CDR3, as DNA: TGTGCCAGCAGCCTTAATACAGGGGGCTTCACTGAAGCTTTCTTT.

The V gene is TRBV30, the J gene TRBJ1-1; 7 bases are a match to TRBD1. CDR1 is GTSNPN and CDR2 is SVGIG in the germline V gene (reference sequence). V shed 3 bases and J 3 bases; nucleotides not matched to a gene: 7. This CDR3 is 14 amino acids long. The CDR3 is CAWRTDREDTEAFF. In nucleotides, the CDR3 is TGTGCCTGGAGAACTGACAGGGAGGACACTGAAGCTTTCTTT.

The chain uses TRBV7-9 and TRBJ1-2; D possibly corresponds to TRBD1 (5 bases). Looked up from germline, CDR1 is SEHNR and CDR2 is FQNEAQ (reference sequence). Between the trimmed V and J ends, which lost 3 bases and 3 bases, there was a span of 8 bases. The CDR3 is 13 amino acids. The CDR3 DNA is TGTGCCAGCAGCTTTACGACAGACTATGGCTACACCTTC. Protein product: CASSFTTDYGYTF. Together with reference TRBV7-9 and TRBJ1-2, the CDR3 gives the full variable domain: DTGVSQNPRHKITKRGQNVTFRCDPISEHNRLYWYRQTLGQGPEFLTYFQNEAQLEKSRLLSDRFSAERPKGSFSTLEIQRTEQGDSAMYLCASSFTTDYGYTFGSGTRLTVV.

The chain is built from TRBV27 and TRBJ2-1, with D maybe TRBD2 (6 bases). Deletions cut 8 bases from V and 6 bases from J, with 11 bases between. The CDR3 has 12 residues. CDR1 and CDR2 from the germline V gene are MNHEY and SMNVEV (reference sequence). The CDR3 loop is CASQGLSNEQFF. Written as DNA, the CDR3 is TGTGCCAGCCAGGGACTTTCCAATGAGCAGTTCTTC.

This rearrangement joins TRBV11-2 to TRBJ2-1; 8 nucleotides agree with TRBD2. V gave up 1 base and J gave up 6 bases; unmatched junction bases: 8. Germline loops: CDR1 SGHAT, CDR2 FQNNGV. The CDR3 covers 16 residues. CDR3 sequence reads: CASSLAQWGTSNEQFF. DNA of the CDR3: TGTGCCAGCAGCTTAGCTCAGTGGGGGACTAGCAATGAGCAGTTCTTC.

The chain is built from TRBV25-1 and TRBJ1-2, with D possibly matching TRBD1 (6 bases). With 3 bases removed from V and 7 bases from J, the gap between germline ends came to 18 bases. Germline V gene lookup returns CDR1 MGHDK and CDR2 SYGVNS. The CDR3 covers 15 residues. The CDR3 region is CASSDLGQPRGGYTF. DNA for the CDR3: TGTGCCAGCAGTGATCTCGGACAGCCGAGGGGTGGCTACACCTTC.

This rearrangement joins TRBV13 to TRBJ1-5; D is ambiguous. The CDR3 loop spans 15 amino acids. V lost 0 bases to trimming and J lost 4 bases, with 10 bases between them. Germline V gene lookup returns CDR1 PRHDT and CDR2 FYEKMQ (reference sequence). CDR3 DNA sequence: TGTGCCAGCAGCTTAGGTTGGGGAGAAAATCAGCCCCAGCATTTT. It encodes CASSLGWGENQPQHF.

The chain is built from TRBV27 and TRBJ2-1; 9 bases map to TRBD1. The V and J ends lost 5 bases and 10 bases, in that order; junction bases with no gene match: 18. The length of the CDR3 is 17 residues. Germline V gives CDR1 MNHEY, CDR2 SMNVEV (reference sequence). CDR3 loop: CASSLRQGGTVIYEQFF. In DNA, the CDR3 is TGTGCCAGCAGTCTCCGACAGGGGGGGACCGTTATCTACGAGCAGTTCTTC.

V gene TRBV7-9 combines with J gene TRBJ2-2; 11 bases agree with TRBD1. With 3 bases clipped from V and 0 bases from J, the junction kept 3 bases outside the gene matches. This CDR3 is built from 17 residues. Per the germline V gene, CDR1 is SEHNR and CDR2 is FQNEAQ (reference sequence). CDR3 sequence: CASSFRGQGANTGELFF. CDR3 nucleotides: TGTGCCAGCAGCTTCCGGGGACAGGGGGCGAACACCGGGGAGCTGTTTTTT.